This T cell receptor (beta chain) was observed in a study of T cell responses to AZD1222 COVID-19 vaccine. V lost 3 bases, J lost 1 base, and 13 bases lay in between. The CDR3 extends over 15 amino acids. CDR1 is SGDLS and CDR2 is YYNGEE in the germline V gene. Measured with immunoSEQ multiplex PCR; TCRdb has only the in-frame clones, and not every one. The sample contains about 150,000 clones, around 90% of which appear only once. The rearrangement links TRBV9 to TRBJ1-1; the D gene is possibly TRBD1 (6 bases). The receptor was isolated from an adult in good health. The specimen comprised peripheral blood, sampled on day 0 of AZD1222 vaccination. CDR3 protein: CASSAMGHPNTEAFF. In DNA form, the CDR3 reads TGTGCCAGCAGCGCGATGGGACACCCGAACACTGAAGCTTTCTTT. The whole variable domain, filled in from reference TRBV9 and TRBJ1-1, reads DSGVTQTPKHLITATGQRVTLRCSPRSGDLSVYWYQQSLDQGLQFLIQYYNGEERAKGNILERFSAQQFPDLHSELNLSSLELGDSALYFCASSAMGHPNTEAFFGQGTRLTVV.